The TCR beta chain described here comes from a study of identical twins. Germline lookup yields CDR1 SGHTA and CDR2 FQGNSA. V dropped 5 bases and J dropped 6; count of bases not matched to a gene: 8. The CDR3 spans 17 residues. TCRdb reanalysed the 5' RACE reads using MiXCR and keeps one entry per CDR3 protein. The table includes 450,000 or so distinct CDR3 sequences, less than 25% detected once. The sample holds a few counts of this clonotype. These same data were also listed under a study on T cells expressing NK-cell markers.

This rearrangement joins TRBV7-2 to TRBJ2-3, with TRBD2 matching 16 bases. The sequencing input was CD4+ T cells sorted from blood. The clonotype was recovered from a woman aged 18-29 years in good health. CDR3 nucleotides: TGTGCCAGCAGCCCCGGGACTAGCGGGAGGGCCAGGGATACGCAGTATTTT. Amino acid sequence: CASSPGTSGRARDTQYF.